This TCR beta chain originates from a study of graft-versus-host responses after intestinal transplantation. Study as a whole: Recipients were all induced with anti-thymocyte globulin, then given tacrolimus and steroids for roughly three years.

Worth noting for this clone: Its antigen is unidentified.

Profiling relied on immunoSEQ multiplex PCR, and the TCRdb table lists in-frame clones only, not all of them. The repertoire has approximately 75,000 clones, around 89% of them found once; the top ten carry roughly 4%. The ends were cut back, 2 bases at V and 1 base at J, with 5 bases in the middle. In germline, CDR1 is MNHEY, CDR2 SMNVEV (reference sequence). This CDR3 has 13 residues. Findings and caveats of the study: Clonal ratios of graft-versus-host to host-versus-graft in allografts were high for patients exhibiting graft-donor T cell macrochimerism. GvH clones turned up in recipient marrow; some had shown up first in ileum or blood.

The chain uses TRBV27 and TRBJ1-1; no firm D call. The sample was unstimulated CD8+ T cells sorted from spleen or lymph node cells, taken before transplant. The receptor was isolated from a human donor who was the organ donor for an intestinal transplant. The CDR3 bases are TGTGCCAGCAGTTTAGGGCAGAACACTGAAGCTTTCTTT. Translated: CASSLGQNTEAFF.